This entry lists 28 T cell receptor beta chains sequenced from one sample in a study of regulatory T cells in long-lasting Graves disease. The sample's time point: newly diagnosed GD, antithyroid drugs for less than 3 months. With RNA extracted from PBMCs as input, the TCR library was made. With iRepertoire HTBI primers and Arm-PCR of CDR3 regions, TCR beta libraries were built. TCRdb fed the multiplex PCR reads into MiXCR, producing one record per CDR3 protein. The sample lists around 240,000 distinct CDR3 sequences; under 20% were seen once. These data also formed part of another study, on T cells in Graves' hyperthyroidism and ophthalmopathy.

The sequencing here drew on peripheral blood mononuclear cells (PBMCs), taken at new diagnosis, from a patient treated with antithyroid drugs. The source is a woman in her twenties or thirties with Graves disease.

This clonotype was seen only a few times. The rearrangement links TRBV6-2 or TRBV6-3 to TRBJ1-3, with no clear D. V dropped 6 bases and J dropped 0 bases, with 12 bases sitting between them. The CDR3 is 15 amino acids. Per germline, CDR1 MNHEY and CDR2 SVGEGT. The CDR3 sequence: CASRRDGYSGNTIYF. Written as DNA, the CDR3 is TGTGCCAGCAGACGCGACGGGTACTCTGGAAACACCATATATTTT.

The genes are TRBV20-1 and TRBJ2-7, with D perhaps matching TRBD2 (6 bases). V was clipped by 2 bases and J by 3 bases, with 11 bases between them. This CDR3 has 13 residues. In germline, CDR1 is DFQATT, CDR2 SNEGSKA (reference sequence). The CDR3 loop is CSARPQGLYEQYF. In DNA, the CDR3 is TGCAGTGCTAGACCCCAGGGACTCTACGAGCAGTACTTC.

This clonotype has ten or more counts. The chain employs TRBV5-5 and TRBJ2-7; D is perhaps TRBD2 (6 bases). The CDR3 length is 14 residues. Trimming removed 2 bases at V and 3 bases at J, with 12 bases between. The V gene's germline CDR1 is SGHKS and CDR2 YYEKEE (reference sequence). CDR3 sequence reads: CASSFGGELYEQYF. The CDR3 DNA follows: TGTGCCAGCAGCTTTGGAGGGGAGCTCTACGAGCAGTACTTC.

Note on this clonotype: Since a much larger clone is just one base distant, this may be a read error. The CDR3 here is CASSRERGGSSYNEQYF. The CDR3 DNA reads TGCGCCAGCAGTAGAGAGCGGGGGGGTAGCTCCTACAATGAGCAGTACTTC. The chain recombines TRBV10-1 with TRBJ2-7; 10 bases line up with TRBD2. The CDR3 covers 17 residues. V shed 5 bases, J shed 7 bases, and the junction held 17 bases outside the gene matches. Germline V gene data show CDR1 as WNHNN and CDR2 as SYGVQD (reference sequence).

V and J are TRBV6-2 or TRBV6-3 and TRBJ1-3; a possible D gene is TRBD1 (6 bases). Germline-derived CDR1 and CDR2 are MNHEY and SVGEGT. The V end lost 2 bases, the J end lost 0 bases, and 14 bases lay between the germline ends. CDR3 length: 17 residues. CDR3 bases: TGTGCCAGCAGTTACGGCGCAGGGGCCTCCTCTGGAAACACCATATATTTT. Translating gives CASSYGAGASSGNTIYF.

This clonotype was counted at least ten times. CDR3 sequence: CASRLMAGGVNYITDTQYF. The CDR3, as DNA: TGCGCCAGCAGACTTATGGCAGGGGGCGTAAACTACATCACAGATACGCAGTATTTT. This chain links TRBV10-2 with TRBJ2-3; 8 nucleotides line up with TRBD1. The CDR3 covers 19 residues. The V gene's germline CDR1 is WSHSY and CDR2 SAAADI. V shed 6 bases and J 2 bases; nucleotides not matched to a gene: 19.

This clonotype came up many times. The chain joins TRBV15 to TRBJ1-2, with no clear D. Germline V CDR1 and CDR2: LNHNV, YYDKDF (reference sequence). Trimming pared 4 bases from V and 7 bases from J, leaving 16 bases between. The CDR3 extends over 14 amino acids. The CDR3 reads CATSKEDPSGGYTF. CDR3 nucleotide sequence: TGTGCCACCAGCAAGGAAGACCCGTCGGGTGGCTACACCTTC. Filled out from reference TRBV15 and TRBJ1-2, the complete variable domain reads DAMVIQNPRYQVTQFGKPVTLSCSQTLNHNVMYWYQQKSSQAPKLLFHYYDKDFNNEADTPDNFQSRRPNTSFCFLDIRSPGLGDTAMYLCATSKEDPSGGYTFGSGTRLTVV.

The sample holds a few counts of this clonotype. This chain joins TRBV19 and TRBJ2-7; D remains unclear. This CDR3 is built from 13 residues. Germline V lookup: CDR1 LNHDA, CDR2 SQIVND (reference sequence). Trimming took off 4 bases at V and 0 bases at J, with 7 bases between the two ends. As DNA, the CDR3 is TGTGCCAGTAGTAGGGCAGCCTCCTACGAGCAGTACTTC. This sequence encodes CASSRAASYEQYF. Together with reference TRBV19 and TRBJ2-7, the CDR3 gives the full variable domain: DGGITQSPKYLFRKEGQNVTLSCEQNLNHDAMYWYRQDPGQGLRLIYYSQIVNDFQKGDIAEGYSVSREKKESFPLTVTSAQKNPTAFYLCASSRAASYEQYFGPGTRLTVT.

There are many counts of this clonotype. The CDR3 reads CASSLVINGPVTGELFF. The DNA of the CDR3 is TGCGCCAGCAGCTTGGTCATCAATGGACCCGTGACCGGGGAGCTGTTTTTT. The chain has TRBV5-1 and TRBJ2-2; D is unresolved. CDR1 and CDR2 from the germline V gene are SGHRS and YFSETQ. Deletions cut 0 bases from V and 5 bases from J, with 17 bases between. The CDR3 is 17 residues long.

For this clonotype: A single base is all that separates this from a far larger clone, so a read error is likely. This chain joins TRBV7-8 and TRBJ2-1; D possibly matches TRBD1 or TRBD2 (5 bases each). Germline loops: CDR1 SGHVS, CDR2 FQNEAQ. The CDR3 has 16 amino acids. The CDR3 DNA reads as TGTGCCAGCAGAAGCCGGCGGGCGACAGATCAAGAGACCCAGTGCTTC. This encodes CASRSRRATDQETQCF.

The V and J genes are TRBV19 and TRBJ1-5; no clear D. The CDR3 covers 14 residues. Germline V gives CDR1 LNHDA, CDR2 SQIVND (reference sequence). Trimming left V 5 bases short and J 11 bases short, with 19 bases between. CDR3: CASSSAGLVTAQHF. For the CDR3, the DNA is TGTGCCAGTAGTTCCGCGGGGTTGGTCACAGCCCAGCATTTT.

This clonotype was recorded at least ten times. The V call is TRBV3-1, the J call TRBJ2-5; TRBD1 is a possible D gene (7 bases). The last part of the DNA fits TRBJ2-1 better; the J call may be wrong. Germline assignment: CDR1 LGHDT and CDR2 YNNKEL (reference sequence). This CDR3 contains 16 residues. The CDR3 loop is CASSQDRGQGVNEQFF. The DNA for the CDR3 is TGTGCCAGCAGCCAAGATCGGGGGCAGGGGGTAAATGAGCAGTTCTTC.

The chain recombines TRBV3-1 with TRBJ1-4; D is undetermined. V was pared by 4 bases and J by 8 bases, with 14 bases between. The germline gives CDR1 LGHDT, CDR2 YNNKEL (reference sequence). The CDR3 loop spans 14 amino acids. This CDR3 is CASSPRRAEEKLFF. The CDR3 nucleotides are TGTGCCAGCAGCCCACGGAGGGCAGAGGAAAAACTGTTTTTT.

This clonotype was recorded many times. The chain carries TRBV20-1 and TRBJ1-1; no clear D. Per the germline V gene, CDR1 is DFQATT and CDR2 is SNEGSKA (reference sequence). The CDR3 is 13 residues long. V was trimmed by 0 bases and J by 5 bases, leaving 10 bases between them. The CDR3 nucleotides are TGCAGTGCTAGAGATTTGGGCAGGACTGAAGCTTTCTTT. Protein product: CSARDLGRTEAFF.

The chain couples TRBV20-1 to TRBJ2-5; 8 bases are a match to TRBD2. The junction had 1 base not matched to a gene; V was cut back by 3 bases and J by 4 bases. Per germline, CDR1 DFQATT and CDR2 SNEGSKA (reference sequence). The CDR3 runs to 12 residues. The CDR3 here is CSASGGGETQYF. The DNA of the CDR3 is TGCAGTGCTAGCGGGGGGGGAGAGACCCAGTACTTC.

With respect to this clonotype: A far bigger clonotype differs at one base, so this is likely a read error. V and J are TRBV7-2 and TRBJ2-7, with 13 bases identical to TRBD2. CDR1 SGHTA and CDR2 FQGNSA come from the germline V gene. The CDR3 spans 15 residues. V trimming: 6 bases; J trimming: 7 bases; junction bases outside the gene matches: 9. CDR3 nucleotides: TGTGCCAGCAGATTACAGGGACTAGCGGGAAATGAGCAGTACTTC. Encoded protein: CASRLQGLAGNEQYF.

This clonotype showed up many times. The chain couples TRBV2 to TRBJ1-4; D gene ambiguous. Germline V gives CDR1 SNHLY, CDR2 FYNNEI. Between the trimmed V and J ends, which lost 11 bases and 0 bases, there was a span of 10 bases. The length of the CDR3 is 13 residues. The CDR3 region is CAGGGATNEKLFF. CDR3 in DNA: TGTGCCGGAGGCGGGGCAACTAATGAAAAACTGTTTTTT.

This chain links TRBV19 with TRBJ2-7, with D perhaps matching TRBD1 or TRBD2 (5 bases each). CDR3 length: 14 amino acids. The V end was cut by 5 bases, the J end by 3 bases, with 14 bases between. The germline CDR1 and CDR2 sequences are LNHDA and SQIVND (reference sequence). CDR3 protein: CASSDRDRYYEQYF. As DNA, the CDR3 is TGTGCCAGTAGTGACCGGGACCGATACTACGAGCAGTACTTC. The full variable domain, with the rest looked up from reference TRBV19 and TRBJ2-7, is DGGITQSPKYLFRKEGQNVTLSCEQNLNHDAMYWYRQDPGQGLRLIYYSQIVNDFQKGDIAEGYSVSREKKESFPLTVTSAQKNPTAFYLCASSDRDRYYEQYFGPGTRLTVT.

This clonotype was counted at least ten times. The chain combines TRBV2 with TRBJ1-5, with TRBD1 identical over 8 bases. Germline assignment: CDR1 SNHLY and CDR2 FYNNEI. Trimming removed 6 bases from V and 1 base from J; junction bases left unmatched: 5. The CDR3 runs 15 residues. The CDR3 DNA is TGTGCCAGCAGGGGTAGGACAGGGAGCAATCAGCCCCAGCATTTT. Protein product: CASRGRTGSNQPQHF.

About this clonotype: It may be a read error: a sequence one base away is much more abundant. V gene TRBV5-1 combines with J gene TRBJ2-5, with 10 bases lining up with TRBD1. The CDR3 is made up of 15 amino acids. The V gene's germline CDR1 is SGHRS and CDR2 YFSETQ. Germline trimming cut 7 bases from V and 4 bases from J; bases unmatched to any gene: 10. The CDR3 reads CASGAGQGTGETQYF. The CDR3 bases are TGCGCCAGCGGCGCGGGACAGGGGACCGGAGAGACCCAGTACTTC.

The rearrangement links TRBV19 to TRBJ1-4, with D possibly TRBD1 on 5 matching bases. V was trimmed by 9 bases and J by 4 bases, leaving 12 bases between them. Germline lookup yields CDR1 LNHDA and CDR2 SQIVND (reference sequence). The CDR3 length is 13 residues. This CDR3 reads CASAGRNNEKLFF. CDR3 bases: TGTGCCAGCGCAGGGCGGAATAATGAAAAACTGTTTTTT.

This clonotype showed up just a few times. Being one base from a much bigger clone, this may be a read error. The chain uses TRBV12-3 or TRBV12-4 and TRBJ2-3, with TRBD1 as a possible D gene (6 bases). There are 12 residues in the CDR3. Written as DNA, the CDR3 is TGTGCCGCTCGGGACAACACAGATACGCGGTATTTT. Residues: CAARDNTDTRYF.

This clonotype was counted many times. This rearrangement joins TRBV12-3 or TRBV12-4 to TRBJ1-3; 7 bases align to TRBD1. The CDR3 runs 16 residues. V was pared by 5 bases and J by 0 bases, with 7 bases of the junction left unmatched. As DNA, the CDR3 is TGTGCCAGCAGTCCTCAGGGGGGACCCTCTGGAAACACCATATATTTT. It translates to CASSPQGGPSGNTIYF.

The chain carries TRBV5-6 and TRBJ2-3; 9 bases match TRBD2. With 4 bases clipped from V and 4 bases from J, the junction kept 7 bases outside the gene matches. This CDR3 is built from 15 residues. From germline, CDR1 is SGHDT and CDR2 YYEEEE. CDR3 nucleotides: TGTGCCAGCAGCCAGGCGGGGGGGCTAGCAGATACGCAGTATTTT. This codes for CASSQAGGLADTQYF.

This clonotype turned up a few times. The chain has TRBV27 and TRBJ2-3; TRBD2 might be the D (6 bases). The CDR3 is made up of 13 amino acids. The germline CDR1 and CDR2 sequences are MNHEY and SMNVEV (reference sequence). With 11 bases removed from V and 1 base from J, the gap between germline ends came to 13 bases. The DNA for the CDR3 is TGTGCCGCCGGGGGATTGGGCACAGATACGCAGTATTTT. As protein: CAAGGLGTDTQYF.

Turning to this clonotype: It is likely a read error: a sequence one base away is far more abundant. The rearrangement uses TRBV5-5 and TRBJ1-1; D gene ambiguous. This CDR3 contains 15 residues. CDR1 and CDR2 from the germline V gene are SGHKS and YYEKEE (reference sequence). The CDR3 loop is CARSLAQRIMGRAFF. The CDR3 region has the DNA TGTGCCAGAAGCTTGGCTCAGAGGATTATGGGGAGAGCTTTCTTT.

This clonotype came up many times. V usage is TRBV12-3 or TRBV12-4 and J usage is TRBJ1-1; D is possibly TRBD1 (5 bases). V was pared by 2 bases and J by 5 bases, with 12 bases between. The CDR3 extends over 14 amino acids. CDR3 sequence: CASSLTKGNTEAFF. Here the CDR3 DNA reads TGTGCCAGCAGTTTAACCAAGGGGAATACTGAAGCTTTCTTT.

This clonotype was observed many times. The chain links TRBV5-1 to TRBJ1-4, with a weak D call TRBD1 (5 bases). The CDR3 sequence is 17 residues long. The germline CDR1 and CDR2 sequences are SGHRS and YFSETQ. V lost 5 bases to trimming and J lost 2 bases, with 19 bases between them. The CDR3 loop is CASSWGGRLATNEKLFF. The CDR3 DNA reads TGCGCCAGCAGTTGGGGCGGACGTCTGGCTACTAATGAAAAACTGTTTTTT. Full variable domain (remainder filled in from reference TRBV5-1 and TRBJ1-4): KAGVTQTPRYLIKTRGQQVTLSCSPISGHRSVSWYQQTPGQGLQFLFEYFSETQRNKGNFPGRFSGRQFSNSRSEMNVSTLELGDSALYLCASSWGGRLATNEKLFFGSGTQLSVL.